The present T cell receptor beta chain was sequenced within a study of shared clonotypes between healthy human individuals. Notes on the study in general: Sorted-subset samples were not fully sequenced, rarefaction indicated. Compared with memory subsets, naive subsets generally had larger estimated richness. Shared clonotypes: about 4.6% naive CD4, roughly 3.8% naive CD8, 2.3% memory CD4, 0.4% memory CD8.

Some clones are missing from TCRdb's copy, which holds only in-frame ones; the method was immunoSEQ multiplex PCR. The sample yields approximately 2.5 million clones, around nine tenths seen once. The CDR3 is 14 amino acids. The ends lost 6 bases at V and 1 base at J; junction bases unmatched: 4. Germline V CDR1 and CDR2: ENHRY, SYGVKD. Turning to this clone: The antigen is undetermined.

The receptor was derived from a man aged 18 to 35 in good health. V and J are TRBV10-3 and TRBJ1-1; 8 bases fit TRBD1. Input material: naive CD4+ T cells sorted from blood. Subset noted: CD45RA+ positively selected. In DNA form, the CDR3 reads TGTGCCATCAGAACGGACAGGGCGAACACTGAAGCTTTCTTT. Encoded protein: CAIRTDRANTEAFF.